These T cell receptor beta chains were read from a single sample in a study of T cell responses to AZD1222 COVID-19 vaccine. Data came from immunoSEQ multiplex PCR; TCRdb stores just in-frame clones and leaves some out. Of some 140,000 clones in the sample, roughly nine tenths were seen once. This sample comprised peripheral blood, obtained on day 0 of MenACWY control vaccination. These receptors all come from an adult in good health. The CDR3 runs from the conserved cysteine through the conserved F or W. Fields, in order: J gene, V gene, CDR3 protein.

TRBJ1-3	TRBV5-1	CASSLWGQSSGNTIYF
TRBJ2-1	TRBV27	CASHPWGRNEQFF
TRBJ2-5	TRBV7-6	CASSLGRGQGSSQYF
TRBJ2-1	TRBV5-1	CASSRRGGASGHEQFF
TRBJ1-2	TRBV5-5	CASSSTTGQDNYGYTF
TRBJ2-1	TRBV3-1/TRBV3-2	CASSQDPGQNNEQFF
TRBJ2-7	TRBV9	CASSLSSGPGQVSGEQYF
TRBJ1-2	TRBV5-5	CASSLHRGAAGYTF
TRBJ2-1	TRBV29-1	CSVHTRFNEQFF
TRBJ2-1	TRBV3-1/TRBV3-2	CASSPSPQGGYNEQFF
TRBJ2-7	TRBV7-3	CASSLMLGQAYEQYF
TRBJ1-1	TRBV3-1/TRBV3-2	CASSQGLRGGRGTTEAFF
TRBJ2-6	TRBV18	CASSYRTSGANVLTF
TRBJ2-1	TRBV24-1	CATSDPHRSSYNEQFF
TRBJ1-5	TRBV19	CASSNRKGTGSLNQPQHF
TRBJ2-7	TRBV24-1	CATSDPQAGGNYEQYF
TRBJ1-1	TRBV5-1	CASSSRTGAEAFF
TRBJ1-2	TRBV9	CASSDAPRGYTF
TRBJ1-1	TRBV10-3	CAIRARESEAFF
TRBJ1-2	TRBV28	CASSPGTKTLTNYGYTF
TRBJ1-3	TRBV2	CASKFGGTGNTIYF
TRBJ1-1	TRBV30	CAWSADRTEAFF
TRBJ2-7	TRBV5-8	CASSYTGGAGYEQYF
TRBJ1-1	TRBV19	CASSIDKGKWGEAFF
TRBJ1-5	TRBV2	CASTPLHGDQPQHF